Presented here are 31 T cell receptor beta chains from one specimen sequenced in a study of cytomegalovirus exposure and HLA in healthy donors. Clones were read by immunoSEQ multiplex PCR, and TCRdb kept only the in-frame ones, dropping some. The sample lists 70,000 or so clones, 85% to 95% seen once, with roughly 1% in the top ten. The sample taken for sequencing was PBMCs. The source is a woman in her late teens or twenties in good health and CMV-seronegative.

The CDR3 region is CASSLGGYEQYF. DNA for the CDR3: TGTGCCAGCAGTTTAGGCGGTTACGAGCAGTACTTC. The genes are TRBV28 and TRBJ2-7; D not resolved. The CDR3 contains 12 residues. Germline CDR1 MDHEN, CDR2 SYDVKM. Trimming pared 2 bases from V and 4 bases from J, leaving 6 bases between.

J is TRBJ2-7 and V is TRBV19; 11 positions agree with TRBD2. CDR3 length equals 16 residues. Germline CDR1 LNHDA, CDR2 SQIVND (reference sequence). The junction had 6 bases not matched to a gene; V was cut back by 3 bases and J by 2 bases. The CDR3 spells CASSMAGTSGTYEQYF. CDR3 DNA sequence: TGTGCCAGTAGTATGGCCGGGACTAGCGGAACCTACGAGCAGTACTTC. Variable domain in full (rest from reference TRBV19 and TRBJ2-7): DGGITQSPKYLFRKEGQNVTLSCEQNLNHDAMYWYRQDPGQGLRLIYYSQIVNDFQKGDIAEGYSVSREKKESFPLTVTSAQKNPTAFYLCASSMAGTSGTYEQYFGPGTRLTVT.

The chain joins TRBV11-2 to TRBJ2-7; 8 bases match TRBD1. The CDR3 contains 14 residues. J lost 3 bases, V lost 2 bases, and 3 bases had no gene match. Germline assignment: CDR1 SGHAT and CDR2 FQNNGV. The DNA for the CDR3 is TGTGCCAGCAGCTTAAGACAGGGGATCTACGAGCAGTACTTC. It codes for CASSLRQGIYEQYF.

CDR3 nucleotides: TGTGCCAGCAGCTTAGGGACTAGCGGGTTCAATGAGCAGTTCTTC. Its translation is CASSLGTSGFNEQFF. The V and J genes are TRBV7-8 and TRBJ2-1, with TRBD2 identical over 11 bases. V lost 1 base, J lost 6 bases, and 2 bases stayed unmatched. CDR3 length: 15 amino acids. Per the germline V gene, CDR1 is SGHVS and CDR2 is FQNEAQ.

This rearrangement joins TRBV9 to TRBJ2-3; TRBD2 matches 9 bases. The CDR3 has 15 residues. The V gene end was trimmed by 0 bases and the J gene end by 6 bases; junction bases not matched to a gene: 5. Germline V CDR1 and CDR2: SGDLS, YYNGEE. CDR3 protein: CASSVGGGAVDTQYF. The CDR3 nucleotides are TGTGCCAGCAGCGTAGGCGGGGGGGCGGTGGATACGCAGTATTTT.

The V call is TRBV9, the J call TRBJ2-3; possible D gene TRBD2, 5 bases. There are 14 residues in the CDR3. Deletions cut 0 bases from V and 6 bases from J, with 11 bases between. Per the germline V gene, CDR1 is SGDLS and CDR2 is YYNGEE. The CDR3 here is CASSVGELYDTQYF. The CDR3 DNA is TGTGCCAGCAGCGTAGGGGAGCTCTACGATACGCAGTATTTT.

This sequence joins TRBV7-8 and TRBJ2-3, with 11 positions matching TRBD2. V shed 5 bases, J shed 4 bases, and the junction held 11 bases outside the gene matches. CDR3 size: 17 residues. In germline, CDR1 is SGHVS, CDR2 FQNEAQ. This chain's CDR3 is CASSPRGLAGGSDTQYF. CDR3 in DNA: TGTGCCAGCAGCCCCAGGGGGCTAGCGGGGGGATCAGATACGCAGTATTTT.

V gene TRBV7-2 combines with J gene TRBJ2-2, with 8 positions matching TRBD1. Unmatched junction bases numbered 11, after V lost 5 bases and J lost 6 bases. From germline, CDR1 is SGHTA and CDR2 FQGNSA. The CDR3 contains 16 residues. This CDR3 is CASSRRQGSVAGELFF. The DNA of the CDR3 is TGTGCCAGCAGCCGTCGACAGGGGAGTGTCGCCGGGGAGCTGTTTTTT.

The chain recombines TRBV5-4 with TRBJ2-7; 12 bases are a match to TRBD2. J gave up 6 bases and V 0 bases, and 7 bases lay outside the gene matches. The germline gives CDR1 SGHNT, CDR2 YYREEE (reference sequence). The CDR3 has 16 amino acids. CDR3: CASSLGLAGGPAEQYF. DNA for the CDR3: TGTGCCAGCAGCTTGGGGCTAGCGGGAGGGCCGGCCGAGCAGTACTTC.

This sequence joins TRBV7-2 and TRBJ2-1; TRBD2 matches at 14 bases. The CDR3 contains 18 residues. The V segment lost 5 bases and the J segment 3 bases; nucleotides outside the gene matches: 9. The germline gives CDR1 SGHTA, CDR2 FQGNSA. As DNA, the CDR3 is TGTGCCAGCAGCCCCCAGCTGACTAGCGGGGGGGGCTACAATGAGCAGTTCTTC. The encoded protein is CASSPQLTSGGGYNEQFF.

The CDR3 reads CASSHEESYGYTF. CDR3 in DNA: TGCGCCAGCAGCCACGAAGAGAGCTATGGCTACACCTTC. The gene calls are TRBV4-1 and TRBJ1-2; no reliable D call. Trimming pared 3 bases from V and 4 bases from J, leaving 9 bases between. CDR1 is MGHRA, CDR2 YSYEKL, per germline. The CDR3 consists of 13 residues.

The J gene is TRBJ2-7, the V gene TRBV27; 8 positions match TRBD1. After removal of 4 bases from V and 2 bases from J, the junction contained 7 bases not matched to a gene. The germline CDR1 and CDR2 sequences are MNHEY and SMNVEV (reference sequence). The CDR3 length is 15 residues. DNA of the CDR3: TGTGCCAGCAGTTATATCGGGACAGGTCCCTACGAGCAGTACTTC. Its translation: CASSYIGTGPYEQYF.

V usage is TRBV7-2 and J usage is TRBJ1-3, with a possible D match to TRBD1 (6 bases). The CDR3 contains 15 residues. Trimming removed 3 bases at V and 0 bases at J, with 9 bases between. The V gene's germline CDR1 is SGHTA and CDR2 FQGNSA. CDR3 loop: CASSLWTVSGNTIYF. Written as DNA, the CDR3 is TGTGCCAGCAGCTTGTGGACAGTCTCTGGAAACACCATATATTTT.

The rearrangement links TRBV29-1 to TRBJ2-1, with D maybe TRBD2 (6 bases). V lost 4 bases and J lost 4, with 11 bases in between. The CDR3 runs 13 residues. Germline V gives CDR1 SQVTM, CDR2 ANQGSEA. CDR3: CSVAGGRYNEQFF. CDR3 coding DNA: TGCAGCGTTGCCGGGGGTCGGTACAATGAGCAGTTCTTC.

V gene TRBV7-3 combines with J gene TRBJ2-1; D gene ambiguous. The V end was cut by 5 bases, the J end by 4 bases, with 12 bases between. The CDR3 has 14 amino acids. Germline V gene data show CDR1 as SGHTA and CDR2 as FQGTGA. The CDR3 nucleotides read TGTGCCAGCAGCCCGCCGACTGGGTACAATGAGCAGTTCTTC. This gives the protein CASSPPTGYNEQFF.

This chain uses TRBV6-1 with TRBJ2-5; 10 bases match TRBD1. The CDR3 extends over 15 amino acids. The junction had 4 bases not matched to a gene; V was cut back by 2 bases and J by 4 bases. Germline V gene lookup returns CDR1 MNHNS and CDR2 SASEGT. CDR3 in amino acids: CASSELWTGGETQYF. The CDR3 DNA sequence: TGTGCCAGCAGTGAATTATGGACAGGGGGAGAGACCCAGTACTTC.

V usage is TRBV2 and J usage is TRBJ1-3; TRBD1 aligns across 8 bases. The CDR3 runs 16 residues. Germline V gives CDR1 SNHLY, CDR2 FYNNEI. V gave up 2 bases and J gave up 4 bases; unmatched junction bases: 7. CDR3 DNA: TGTGCCAGCAGTGAATTGCGACAGGGGTACGGAAACACCATATATTTT. It yields the protein CASSELRQGYGNTIYF. The complete variable domain, with remaining parts taken from reference TRBV2 and TRBJ1-3, reads EPEVTQTPSHQVTQMGQEVILRCVPISNHLYFYWYRQILGQKVEFLVSFYNNEISEKSEIFDDQFSVERPDGSNFTLKIRSTKLEDSAMYFCASSELRQGYGNTIYFGEGSWLTVV.

The CDR3 reads CASSLSPSGGGTDTQYF. CDR3 DNA: TGTGCCAGCAGTTTATCGCCTAGCGGGGGGGGCACAGATACGCAGTATTTT. V usage is TRBV27 and J usage is TRBJ2-3, with TRBD2 identical over 12 bases. V gave up 0 bases and J gave up 1 base; unmatched junction bases: 2. The CDR3 is 17 amino acids. Germline V gene data show CDR1 as MNHEY and CDR2 as SMNVEV (reference sequence).

CDR3 coding DNA: TGTGCCAGCAGCTTAAGAGGGGGCGCTTCCTACGAGCAGTACTTC. Translating it yields CASSLRGGASYEQYF. This chain joins TRBV13 and TRBJ2-7; the match to TRBD1 covers 7 bases. The germline CDR1 and CDR2 sequences are PRHDT and FYEKMQ (reference sequence). The CDR3 runs to 15 residues. J lost 1 base, V lost 2 bases, and 5 bases had no gene match.

This clone has just one count. The chain links TRBV6-5 to TRBJ2-7, with D possibly matching TRBD1 (5 bases). Trimming removed 0 bases at V and 6 bases at J, with 12 bases between. This CDR3 contains 14 residues. Germline-derived CDR1 and CDR2 are MNHEY and SVGAGI. CDR3 sequence (DNA): TGTGCCAGCAGTTACTCGGCCGACAGTCGCGAGCAGTACTTC. Its protein is CASSYSADSREQYF.

The CDR3 reads CASSQRQGENTEAFF. The CDR3 region has the DNA TGTGCCAGCAGCCAGCGACAGGGGGAGAACACTGAAGCTTTCTTT. The chain employs TRBV4-2 and TRBJ1-1, with 9 bases matching TRBD1. Germline-derived CDR1 and CDR2 are LGHNA and YNFKEQ. V lost 3 bases, J lost 1 base, and 3 bases stayed unmatched. The CDR3 extends over 15 amino acids.

The chain uses TRBV9 and TRBJ2-2, with D perhaps TRBD1 (6 bases). V was pared by 0 bases and J by 7 bases, with 10 bases between. Germline CDR1 and CDR2: SGDLS and YYNGEE. The CDR3 has 14 residues. The CDR3 nucleotides read TGTGCCAGCAGCGTAGAGGGGGACGGCGGGGAGCTGTTTTTT. This codes for CASSVEGDGGELFF.

This sequence joins TRBV5-4 and TRBJ2-3, with TRBD1 identical over 7 bases. Germline CDR1 and CDR2: SGHNT and YYREEE (reference sequence). The CDR3 sequence is 17 residues long. V trimming: 0 bases; J trimming: 0 bases; junction bases outside the gene matches: 7. The CDR3 sequence is CASSLGDRVGSTDTQYF. The CDR3 bases are TGTGCCAGCAGCTTGGGTGACAGGGTGGGGAGCACAGATACGCAGTATTTT.

The J gene is TRBJ2-7, the V gene TRBV5-1, with D possibly TRBD1 on 6 matching bases. Trimming cost V 0 bases and J 0 bases, with 10 bases left between them. CDR1 and CDR2 from the germline V gene are SGHRS and YFSETQ. The CDR3 sequence is 15 residues long. CDR3 residues: CASSLVLGASYEQYF. The CDR3 coding sequence is TGCGCCAGCAGCTTGGTATTGGGGGCCTCCTACGAGCAGTACTTC.

The chain recombines TRBV18 with TRBJ1-2; TRBD1 matches at 10 bases. V lost 2 bases to trimming and J lost 4 bases; unmatched junction nucleotides: 1. Germline V CDR1 and CDR2: KGHSH, LQKENI. The CDR3 runs to 14 residues. Written as DNA, the CDR3 is TGTGCCAGCTCACCAAGGACAGGGGGCTATGGCTACACCTTC. Translated, it gives CASSPRTGGYGYTF.

V is TRBV7-3 and J is TRBJ2-3; 12 bases agree with TRBD2. Germline V lookup: CDR1 SGHTA, CDR2 FQGTGA. The CDR3 runs to 15 residues. The V gene end was trimmed by 5 bases and the J gene end by 3 bases; junction bases not matched to a gene: 3. The CDR3 region is CASSPTSGRTDTQYF. The CDR3, as DNA: TGTGCCAGCAGCCCCACTAGCGGGAGGACAGATACGCAGTATTTT.

The chain combines TRBV11-2 with TRBJ2-7, with D tentatively TRBD2 (5 bases). The CDR3 is 13 amino acids. Trimming cost V 4 bases and J 3 bases, with 10 bases left between them. CDR1 is SGHAT and CDR2 is FQNNGV in the germline V gene. In DNA form, the CDR3 reads TGTGCCAGCAGCTCGCGGGCCCACTACGAGCAGTACTTC. Residues: CASSSRAHYEQYF.

The CDR3: CASNLGGANYGYTF. DNA for the CDR3: TGTGCCAGCAACCTAGGTGGCGCTAACTATGGCTACACCTTC. This chain uses TRBV5-4 with TRBJ1-2; D uncertain. Trimming pared 6 bases from V and 0 bases from J, leaving 12 bases between. Germline V gives CDR1 SGHNT, CDR2 YYREEE (reference sequence). The CDR3 loop spans 14 amino acids.

The CDR3 DNA sequence: TGTGCCACCCAACCGGCGCAAACGGGAGGTGAGCAGTTCTTC. This encodes CATQPAQTGGEQFF. The chain carries TRBV19 and TRBJ2-1, with TRBD2 matching over 7 bases. The CDR3 is 14 residues long. Unmatched junction bases numbered 15, after V lost 10 bases and J lost 9 bases. Germline V gene lookup returns CDR1 LNHDA and CDR2 SQIVND (reference sequence).

The V call is TRBV10-3, the J call TRBJ1-5, with a tentative D call TRBD1 (5 bases). This CDR3 has 13 residues. Trimming took 8 bases from V and 0 from J, leaving 8 bases between them. CDR1 is ENHRY, CDR2 SYGVKD, per germline. The CDR3 DNA reads as TGTGCCATCGGGGCTGATAGCAATCAGCCCCAGCATTTT. Protein sequence: CAIGADSNQPQHF.

CDR3 coding DNA: TGTGCCAGCAGCGGGCTATCGAACACTGAAGCTTTCTTT. Translation gives CASSGLSNTEAFF. V is TRBV5-4 and J is TRBJ1-1; no firm D call. From germline, CDR1 is SGHNT and CDR2 YYREEE (reference sequence). This CDR3 contains 13 residues. V was clipped by 4 bases and J by 1 base, with 8 bases between them.